Presented here are 11 T cell receptor beta chains from one specimen sequenced in a study of identifying expanded T cells in peripheral blood. TCRdb's table, derived via immunoSEQ multiplex PCR, lists solely in-frame clones and lacks some. The data hold about 100,000 clones, with about 90% observed a single time. The sample was blood. The receptors were gathered from a person aged 18 to 75 in good health.

J is TRBJ2-1 and V is TRBV27; possibly TRBD1 for D (5 bases). Trimming took off 2 bases at V and 3 bases at J, with 14 bases between the two ends. Germline V lookup: CDR1 MNHEY, CDR2 SMNVEV (reference sequence). CDR3 length: 16 amino acids. The CDR3 reads CASSLQGIHFYNEQFF. CDR3 DNA sequence: TGTGCCAGCAGTTTACAGGGAATTCATTTCTACAATGAGCAGTTCTTC.

CDR3: CASSLTARTDTQYF. CDR3 sequence (DNA): TGCGCCAGCAGCCTGACAGCACGCACAGATACGCAGTATTTT. The rearrangement joins TRBV5-1 to TRBJ2-3; TRBD1 is a possible D gene (5 bases). Germline V CDR1 and CDR2: SGHRS, YFSETQ. The CDR3 spans 14 residues. V gave up 4 bases and J gave up 1 base, with 10 bases separating them.

This clone was found once. The chain is built from TRBV11-3 and TRBJ2-7; 10 bases line up with TRBD1. This CDR3 comprises 14 residues. V dropped 3 bases and J dropped 4; count of bases not matched to a gene: 3. Germline V lookup: CDR1 SGHNT, CDR2 YENEEA. In DNA form, the CDR3 reads TGTGCCAGCAGCTTGTGGACAGGGGGTTACGAGCAGTACTTC. Protein sequence: CASSLWTGGYEQYF.

This chain connects TRBV7-9 to TRBJ2-7; 7 nucleotides match TRBD1. The CDR3 sequence is 14 residues long. The junction had 4 bases not matched to a gene; V was cut back by 1 base and J by 4 bases. From germline, CDR1 is SEHNR and CDR2 FQNEAQ (reference sequence). The CDR3 sequence: CASSLEQGYYEQYF. CDR3 DNA: TGTGCCAGCAGCTTAGAACAGGGGTATTACGAGCAGTACTTC.

The chain combines TRBV9 with TRBJ2-3; no definite D call. Trimming pared 3 bases from V and 6 bases from J, leaving 11 bases between. This CDR3 has 13 residues. In germline, CDR1 is SGDLS, CDR2 YYNGEE. Written as DNA, the CDR3 is TGTGCCAGCAGCGATACTCGGGCGGATACGCAGTATTTT. Amino acid sequence: CASSDTRADTQYF.

CDR3 coding DNA: TGTGCCAGCAGTTTGGACAGGGACTATGGCTACACCTTC. Protein product: CASSLDRDYGYTF. V and J are TRBV27 and TRBJ1-2, with 8 bases matching TRBD1. This CDR3 is 13 amino acids long. V was clipped by 3 bases and J by 3 bases; unmatched bases: 0. Germline V lookup: CDR1 MNHEY, CDR2 SMNVEV (reference sequence).

The chain links TRBV9 to TRBJ2-5; unclear D gene. V was clipped by 2 bases and J by 0 bases, with 5 bases between them. The CDR3 extends over 13 amino acids. Per germline, CDR1 SGDLS and CDR2 YYNGEE. The CDR3 here is CASSVTYQETQYF. CDR3 bases: TGTGCCAGCAGCGTGACGTACCAAGAGACCCAGTACTTC.

This clone was recorded once. The rearrangement uses TRBV7-3 and TRBJ1-2; D not resolved. The ends were cut back, 1 base at V and 8 bases at J, with 11 bases in the middle. The CDR3 is 13 residues long. Per the germline V gene, CDR1 is SGHTA and CDR2 is FQGTGA. CDR3 bases: TGTGCCAGCAGCTTAAATCTCGGAGCAGGCTACACCTTC. Its protein product is CASSLNLGAGYTF.

The V call is TRBV5-6, the J call TRBJ2-3, with D unresolved. The V end was cut by 2 bases, the J end by 1 base, with 5 bases between. Per germline, CDR1 SGHDT and CDR2 YYEEEE. The length of the CDR3 is 13 residues. The DNA for the CDR3 is TGTGCCAGCAGCTTAAGCGGCACAGATACGCAGTATTTT. Protein sequence: CASSLSGTDTQYF. Complete variable domain (other parts from reference TRBV5-6 and TRBJ2-3): DAGVTQSPTHLIKTRGQQVTLRCSPKSGHDTVSWYQQALGQGPQFIFQYYEEEERQRGNFPDRFSGHQFPNYSSELNVNALLLGDSALYLCASSLSGTDTQYFGPGTRLTVL.

V gene TRBV5-5 combines with J gene TRBJ1-1; a weak D match, TRBD1 (5 bases). The CDR3 contains 13 residues. Germline V CDR1 and CDR2: SGHKS, YYEKEE (reference sequence). The germline V and J ends were trimmed by 4 bases and 3 bases, with 10 bases remaining between them. In nucleotides, the CDR3 is TGTGCCAGCAGCACCCAGGGAGACACTGAAGCTTTCTTT. Translating gives CASSTQGDTEAFF.

The rearrangement links TRBV7-9 to TRBJ1-5, with D possibly TRBD1 on 5 matching bases. V dropped 3 bases and J dropped 0 bases, with 12 bases sitting between them. Germline-derived CDR1 and CDR2 are SEHNR and FQNEAQ (reference sequence). This CDR3 has 16 residues. The CDR3 reads CASSFWSGASNQPQHF. The DNA for the CDR3 is TGTGCCAGCAGCTTTTGGTCCGGGGCTAGCAATCAGCCCCAGCATTTT.